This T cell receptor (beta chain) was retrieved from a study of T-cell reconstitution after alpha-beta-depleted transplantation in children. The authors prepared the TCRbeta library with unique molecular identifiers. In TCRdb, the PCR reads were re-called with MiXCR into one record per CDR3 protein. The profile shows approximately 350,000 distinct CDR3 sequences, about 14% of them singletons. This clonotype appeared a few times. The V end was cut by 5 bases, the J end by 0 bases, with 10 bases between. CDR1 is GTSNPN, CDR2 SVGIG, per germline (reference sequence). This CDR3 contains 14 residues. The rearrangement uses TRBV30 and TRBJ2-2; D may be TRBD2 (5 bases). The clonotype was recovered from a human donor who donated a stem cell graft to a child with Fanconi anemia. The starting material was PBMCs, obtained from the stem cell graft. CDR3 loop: CAWERGSNTGELFF. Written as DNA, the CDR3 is TGTGCCTGGGAACGGGGTTCGAACACCGGGGAGCTGTTTTTT.